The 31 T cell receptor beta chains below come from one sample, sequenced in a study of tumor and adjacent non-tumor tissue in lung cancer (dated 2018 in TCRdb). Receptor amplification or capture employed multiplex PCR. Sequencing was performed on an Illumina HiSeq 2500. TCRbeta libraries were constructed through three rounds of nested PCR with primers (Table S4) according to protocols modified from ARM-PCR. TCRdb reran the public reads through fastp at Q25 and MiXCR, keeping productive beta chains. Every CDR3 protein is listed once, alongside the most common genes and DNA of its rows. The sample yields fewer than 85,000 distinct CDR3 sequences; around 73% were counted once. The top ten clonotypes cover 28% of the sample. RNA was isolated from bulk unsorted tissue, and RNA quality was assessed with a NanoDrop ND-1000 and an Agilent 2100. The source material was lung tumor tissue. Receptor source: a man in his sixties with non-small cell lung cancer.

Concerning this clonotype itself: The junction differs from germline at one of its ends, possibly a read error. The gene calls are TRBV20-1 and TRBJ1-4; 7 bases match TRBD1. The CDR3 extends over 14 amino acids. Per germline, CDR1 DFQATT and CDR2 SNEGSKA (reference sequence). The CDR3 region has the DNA TGCAGTGTTAGAAGGACAGGAATAGGGGAAAAACTGTTTTTT. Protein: CSVRRTGIGEKLFF.

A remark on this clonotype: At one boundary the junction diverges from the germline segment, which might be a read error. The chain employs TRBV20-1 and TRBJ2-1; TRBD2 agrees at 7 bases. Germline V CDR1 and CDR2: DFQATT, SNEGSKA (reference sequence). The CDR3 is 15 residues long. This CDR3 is CSASHRGRTYNEHLF. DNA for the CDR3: TGCAGTGCTTCCCACCGCGGGAGAACCTACAATGAGCACTTGTTC.

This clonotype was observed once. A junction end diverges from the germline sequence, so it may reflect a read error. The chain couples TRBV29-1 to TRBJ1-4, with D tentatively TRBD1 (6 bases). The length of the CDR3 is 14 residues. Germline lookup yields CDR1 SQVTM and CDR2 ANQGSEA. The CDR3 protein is CSVEGGAINEKLFF. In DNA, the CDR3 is TGCAGCGTTGAGGGGGGCGCCATTAATGAGAAACTATTTTTT.

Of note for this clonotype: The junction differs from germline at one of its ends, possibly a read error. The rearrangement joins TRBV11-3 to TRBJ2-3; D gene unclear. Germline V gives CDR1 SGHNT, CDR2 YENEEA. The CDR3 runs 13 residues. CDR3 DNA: TGTGCCTGCAGCTTAGTCCCCGAAGATACGCAATATTTT. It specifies CACSLVPEDTQYF.

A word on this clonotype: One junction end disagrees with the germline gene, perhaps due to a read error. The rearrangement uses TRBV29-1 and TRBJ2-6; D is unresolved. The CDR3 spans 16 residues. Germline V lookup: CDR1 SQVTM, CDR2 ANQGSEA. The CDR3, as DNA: TGCAACGTTGCAGTTTTTCGGGTGTCCGGGGCCAACGTCCTGACTTTC. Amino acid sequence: CNVAVFRVSGANVLTF.

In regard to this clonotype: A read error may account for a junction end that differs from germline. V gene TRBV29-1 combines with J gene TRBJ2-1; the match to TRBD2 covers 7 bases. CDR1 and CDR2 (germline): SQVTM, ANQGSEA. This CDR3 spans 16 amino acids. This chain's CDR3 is CIVESMLADDYNEEFF. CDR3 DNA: TGCATCGTTGAGTCCATGCTAGCGGACGATTACAATGAGGAGTTCTTC.

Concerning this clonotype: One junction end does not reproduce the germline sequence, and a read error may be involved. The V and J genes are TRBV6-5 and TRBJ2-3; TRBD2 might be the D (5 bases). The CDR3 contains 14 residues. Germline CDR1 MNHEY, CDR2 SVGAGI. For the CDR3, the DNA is TGTACCAGGAGTTACCTAGCTAGCACAGATACGCAGTATTTT. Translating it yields CTRSYLASTDTQYF.

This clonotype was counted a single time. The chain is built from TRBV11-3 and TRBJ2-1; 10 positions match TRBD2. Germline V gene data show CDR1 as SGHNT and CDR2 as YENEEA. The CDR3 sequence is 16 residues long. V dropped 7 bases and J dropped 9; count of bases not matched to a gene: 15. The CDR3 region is CASNLNQLAGLSEQFF. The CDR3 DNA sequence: TGTGCCAGCAACCTCAACCAACTAGCGGGGTTAAGTGAGCAGTTCTTC.

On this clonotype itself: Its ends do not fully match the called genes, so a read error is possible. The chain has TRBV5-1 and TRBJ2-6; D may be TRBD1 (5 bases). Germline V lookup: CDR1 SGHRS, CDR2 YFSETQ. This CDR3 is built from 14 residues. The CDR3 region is CASSYNFGANVLTF. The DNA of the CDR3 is TGCGCCAGCAGCTACAACTTTGGGGCCAATGTCCTGACTTTC.

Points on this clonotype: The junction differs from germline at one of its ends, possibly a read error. The CDR3 reads CTSSLTQNTEAFF. In DNA form, the CDR3 reads TGTACCAGCAGCTTAACCCAGAACACTGAAGCTTTCTTT. J is TRBJ1-1 and V is TRBV13; no definite D call. Germline CDR1 is PRHDT and CDR2 is FYEKMQ (reference sequence). This CDR3 has 13 amino acids.

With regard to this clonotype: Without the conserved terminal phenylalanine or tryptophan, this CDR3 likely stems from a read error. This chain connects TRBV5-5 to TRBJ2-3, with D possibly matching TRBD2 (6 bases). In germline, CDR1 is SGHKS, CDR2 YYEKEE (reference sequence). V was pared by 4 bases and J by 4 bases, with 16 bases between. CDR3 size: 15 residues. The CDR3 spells CASSRWGERSDTQYS. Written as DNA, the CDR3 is TGTGCCAGCAGCCGGTGGGGGGAGCGGTCAGATACGCAGTATTCT.

The DNA for the CDR3 is TGCAGTGCTAGGGACAGGACAGGGGGGCACGAGCAGTACTTC. Translation: CSARDRTGGHEQYF. The chain carries TRBV20-1 and TRBJ2-7; 10 bases are a match to TRBD1. Germline V gives CDR1 DFQATT, CDR2 SNEGSKA (reference sequence). The V and J ends lost 3 bases and 5 bases, in that order; junction bases with no gene match: 7. The CDR3 is 14 amino acids.

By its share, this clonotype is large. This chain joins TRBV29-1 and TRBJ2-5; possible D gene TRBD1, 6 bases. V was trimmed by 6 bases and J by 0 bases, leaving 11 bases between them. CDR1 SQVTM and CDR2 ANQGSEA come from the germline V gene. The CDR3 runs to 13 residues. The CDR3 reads CSVADRYQETQYF. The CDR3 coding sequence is TGCAGCGTAGCGGACAGATACCAAGAGACCCAGTACTTC.

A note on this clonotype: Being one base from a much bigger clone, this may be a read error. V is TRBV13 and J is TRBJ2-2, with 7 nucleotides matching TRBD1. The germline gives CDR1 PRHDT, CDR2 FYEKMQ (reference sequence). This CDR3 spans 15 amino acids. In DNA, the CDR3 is TGTGCCAGCAAGTTGGAGACAGGGTTCACCGAGGAGCTGTTTTTT. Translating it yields CASKLETGFTEELFF.

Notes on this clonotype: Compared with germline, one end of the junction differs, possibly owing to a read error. CDR3 in DNA: TGTGTTAGTGGTTTGGAACCTGGGACAGGACAATTATTCGACTCCTACGAGCAGTACTTC. Translating it yields CVSGLEPGTGQLFDSYEQYF. This chain uses TRBV12-5 with TRBJ2-7; TRBD1 aligns across 8 bases. The CDR3 consists of 20 residues. Germline V gene data show CDR1 as LGHNT and CDR2 as FRNRAP.

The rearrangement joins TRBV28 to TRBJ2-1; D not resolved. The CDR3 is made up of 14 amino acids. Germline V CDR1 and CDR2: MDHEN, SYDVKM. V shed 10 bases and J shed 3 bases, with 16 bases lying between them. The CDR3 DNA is TGTGCCATCAGCCCAAGTAAAAACTACAATGAGCAGTTCTTC. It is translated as CAISPSKNYNEQFF. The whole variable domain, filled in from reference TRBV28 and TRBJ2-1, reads DVKVTQSSRYLVKRTGEKVFLECVQDMDHENMFWYRQDPGLGLRLIYFSYDVKMKEKGDIPEGYSVSREKKERFSLILESASTNQTSMYLCAISPSKNYNEQFFGPGTRLTVL.

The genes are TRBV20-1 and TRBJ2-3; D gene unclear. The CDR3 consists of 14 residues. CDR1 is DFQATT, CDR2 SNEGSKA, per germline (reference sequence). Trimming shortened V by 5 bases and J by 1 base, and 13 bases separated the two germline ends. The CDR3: CSARVAGGTDTQYF. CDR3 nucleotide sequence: TGCAGTGCTCGTGTAGCTGGGGGCACAGATACGCAGTATTTT.

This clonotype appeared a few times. The CDR3 DNA is TGTGCCAGCAGCTCTTCTAGCGGGACCAGGGGGATCCAGTACTTC. Amino acid sequence: CASSSSSGTRGIQYF. The chain uses TRBV11-2 and TRBJ2-5; TRBD2 matches at 9 bases. The CDR3 sequence is 15 residues long. The germline CDR1 and CDR2 sequences are SGHAT and FQNNGV. The trim removed 4 bases at V and 10 bases at J, leaving 13 bases unmatched.

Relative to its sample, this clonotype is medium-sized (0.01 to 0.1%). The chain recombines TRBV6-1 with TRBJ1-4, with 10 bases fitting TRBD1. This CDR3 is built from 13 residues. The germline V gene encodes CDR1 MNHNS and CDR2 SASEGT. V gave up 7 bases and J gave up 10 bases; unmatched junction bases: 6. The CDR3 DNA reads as TGTGCCAGCACCGGGACAGGGGAAGTAAAACTGTTTTTT. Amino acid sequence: CASTGTGEVKLFF.

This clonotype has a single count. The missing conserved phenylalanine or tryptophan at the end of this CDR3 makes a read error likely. CDR3 DNA: TGCAGTGCTGCGAGGACTAGCGGGGACTACGAGCAGTACCTC. Protein: CSAARTSGDYEQYL. V gene TRBV20-1 combines with J gene TRBJ2-7; 12 nucleotides align to TRBD2. The V gene's germline CDR1 is DFQATT and CDR2 SNEGSKA (reference sequence). V shed 5 bases, J shed 3 bases, and the junction held 5 bases outside the gene matches. This CDR3 has 14 residues.

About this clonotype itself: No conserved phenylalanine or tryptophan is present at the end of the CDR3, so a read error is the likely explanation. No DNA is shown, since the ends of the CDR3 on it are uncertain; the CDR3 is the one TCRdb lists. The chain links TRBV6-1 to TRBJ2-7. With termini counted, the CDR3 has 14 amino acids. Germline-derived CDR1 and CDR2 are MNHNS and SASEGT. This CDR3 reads CASNEAGAPTRRHL.

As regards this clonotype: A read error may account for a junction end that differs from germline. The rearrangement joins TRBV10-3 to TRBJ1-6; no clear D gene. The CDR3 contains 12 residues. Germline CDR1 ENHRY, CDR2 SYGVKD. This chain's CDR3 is CAARSGVSPLHF. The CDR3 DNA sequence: TGTGCCGCACGGAGTGGCGTTTCACCACTCCACTTT.

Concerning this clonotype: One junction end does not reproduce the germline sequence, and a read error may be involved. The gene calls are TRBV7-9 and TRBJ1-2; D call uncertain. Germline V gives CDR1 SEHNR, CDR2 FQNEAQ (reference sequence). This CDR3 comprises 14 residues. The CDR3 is CANSLDGQRTGYTF. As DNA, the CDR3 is TGTGCCAACAGCTTAGACGGGCAGCGAACCGGCTACACCTTC.

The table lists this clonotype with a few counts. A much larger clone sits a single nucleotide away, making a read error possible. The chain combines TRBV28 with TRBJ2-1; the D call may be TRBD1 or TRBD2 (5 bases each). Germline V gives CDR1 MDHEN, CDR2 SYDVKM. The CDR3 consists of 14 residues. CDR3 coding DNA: TGTACCAGCAGTTTGGGTGGGACGTACAATGAGCAGTTCTTC. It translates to CTSSLGGTYNEQFF.

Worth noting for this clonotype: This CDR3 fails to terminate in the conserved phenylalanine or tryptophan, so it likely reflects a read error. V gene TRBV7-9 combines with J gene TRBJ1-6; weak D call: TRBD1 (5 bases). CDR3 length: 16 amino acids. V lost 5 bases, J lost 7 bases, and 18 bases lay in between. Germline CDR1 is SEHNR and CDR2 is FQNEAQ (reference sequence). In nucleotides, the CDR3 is TGTGCCAGCAGCGAATACTCTGGGGCGCGGAATTCACCCCTCCACTCT. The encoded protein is CASSEYSGARNSPLHS.

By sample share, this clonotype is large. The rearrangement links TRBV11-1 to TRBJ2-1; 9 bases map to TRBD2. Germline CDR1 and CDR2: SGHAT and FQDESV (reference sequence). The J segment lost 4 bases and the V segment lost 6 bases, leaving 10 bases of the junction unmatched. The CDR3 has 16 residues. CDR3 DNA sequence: TGTGCCAGCAGTCCAGGGACGCGGGGGGGATACAATGAGCAGTTCTTC. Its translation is CASSPGTRGGYNEQFF.

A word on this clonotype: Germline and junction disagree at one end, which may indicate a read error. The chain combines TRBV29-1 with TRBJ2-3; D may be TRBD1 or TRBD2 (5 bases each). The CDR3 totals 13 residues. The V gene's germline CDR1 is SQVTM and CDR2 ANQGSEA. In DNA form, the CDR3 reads TGCAGCGTCCATAGGGACGTCACAGATACGCGGTATTTT. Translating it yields CSVHRDVTDTRYF.

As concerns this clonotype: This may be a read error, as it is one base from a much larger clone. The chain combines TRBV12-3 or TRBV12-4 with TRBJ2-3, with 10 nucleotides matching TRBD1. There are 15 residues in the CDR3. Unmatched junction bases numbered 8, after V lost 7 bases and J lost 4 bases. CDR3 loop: CASNYPGTGADTQYF. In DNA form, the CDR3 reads TGTGCCAGCAACTATCCCGGGACAGGGGCAGATACGCAGTATTTT.

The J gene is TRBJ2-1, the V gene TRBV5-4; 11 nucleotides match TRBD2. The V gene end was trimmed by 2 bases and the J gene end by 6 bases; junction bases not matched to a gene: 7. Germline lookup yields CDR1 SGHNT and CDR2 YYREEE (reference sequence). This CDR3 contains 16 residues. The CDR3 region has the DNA TGTGCCAGCAGCTTAGTTAGCGGGAGGGGGATCAATGAGCAGTTCTTC. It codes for CASSLVSGRGINEQFF.

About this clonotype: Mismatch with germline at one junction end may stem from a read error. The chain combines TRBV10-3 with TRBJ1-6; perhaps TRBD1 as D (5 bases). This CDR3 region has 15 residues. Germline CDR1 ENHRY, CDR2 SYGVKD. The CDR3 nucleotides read TGTACCATCAGCATCGGAGGGACGAAGAATTCACCCCTCCAATTT. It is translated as CTISIGGTKNSPLQF.

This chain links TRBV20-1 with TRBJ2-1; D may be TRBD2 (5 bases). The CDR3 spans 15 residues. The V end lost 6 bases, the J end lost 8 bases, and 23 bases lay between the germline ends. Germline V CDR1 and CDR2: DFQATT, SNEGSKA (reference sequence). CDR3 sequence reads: CSARTTAVGHHEQFF. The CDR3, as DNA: TGCAGTGCCAGAACTACAGCGGTAGGGCACCATGAGCAGTTCTTC.